Listed below are T cell receptor beta chains from one sample, sequenced in a study of human T cells and chemical hapten exposure. TCRdb reprocessed the RACE reads via MiXCR and lists one record per CDR3 protein. The profile shows nearly 85,000 distinct CDR3 sequences, under 14% of them singletons. The sample here was whole blood, taken in connection with sensitization to the hapten diphenylcyclopropenone (DPC). The receptors originated from a man younger than 30 with alopecia areata. Some clones in this sample may be carry-over from other donors' samples. Each CDR3 is given with its conserved first and last residue. D genes are given only for firm matches. Clone size is stated in some rows and not others, as once, few, many or a class when expanded.

V	J	D	length	size	DNA	CDR3
TRBV6-5	TRBJ2-1	NA	14	many	TGTGCCAGCAGTTCCTTCGCGCGGGGTAGGGAGCAGTTCTTC	CASSSFARGREQFF
TRBV29-1	TRBJ2-1	TRBD2	12	few	TGCAGCGTTGAACGGACTAGCGGTTGGAAGTTCTTC	CSVERTSGWKFF
TRBV7-6	TRBJ2-5	NA	15	many	TGTGCCAGCAGCTTAAATTGGGGGCCCCAAGAGACCCAGTACTTC	CASSLNWGPQETQYF
TRBV10-2	TRBJ2-7	NA	13	NA	TGCGCCAGCAGTGAGTCCAGCTCCTACGAGCAGTACTTC	CASSESSSYEQYF
TRBV28	TRBJ1-1	NA	15	few	TGTGCCAGCACCTTCGGGGGACGGTTCAACACTGAAGCTTTCTTT	CASTFGGRFNTEAFF
TRBV5-1	TRBJ2-2	TRBD1	15	NA	TGCGCCAGCACCGAACAGGGGGTGAACACCGGGGAGCTGTTTTTT	CASTEQGVNTGELFF
TRBV24-1	TRBJ2-1	NA	17	NA	TGTGCCACCAGTGACACTACGGGACACCTTGCCGACAATGAGCAGTTCTTC	CATSDTTGHLADNEQFF
TRBV29-1	TRBJ2-1	NA	16	NA	TGCAGCGTTGAAGACTCTGGGCATAACTCCTACAATGAGCAGTTCTTC	CSVEDSGHNSYNEQFF
TRBV4-1	TRBJ2-7	NA	12	NA	TGCGCCAGCAGCCAAACGTACTACGAGCAGTACTTC	CASSQTYYEQYF
TRBV5-1	TRBJ1-1	NA	14	many	TGCGCCAGCAGCTTGCAGGGCCGGTGGACTGAAGCTTTCTTT	CASSLQGRWTEAFF
TRBV11-2	TRBJ1-1	NA	14	many	TGTGCCAGCAGCTTGGGAACCTGGGGGACTGAAGCTTTCTTT	CASSLGTWGTEAFF
TRBV18	TRBJ1-4	TRBD1	14	many	TGTGCCAGCTCACCGGCAGGGGGCGACGAAAAACTGTTTTTT	CASSPAGGDEKLFF
TRBV20-1	TRBJ2-4	NA	13	many	TGCAGTGCTAGAGGGTTGGACAAAAACATTCAGTACTTC	CSARGLDKNIQYF
TRBV10-3	TRBJ2-5	NA	11	NA	TGTGCCATCAGGAGTCAAGAGACCCAGTACTTC	CAIRSQETQYF
TRBV7-2	TRBJ1-6	NA	17	many	TGTGCCAGCAGCTCTCAACCCATAAACGCCTATAATTCACCCCTCCACTTT	CASSSQPINAYNSPLHF
TRBV15	TRBJ1-4	TRBD1	12	NA	TGTGCCACCCGGACAGGCCGGGAAAAACTGTTTTTT	CATRTGREKLFF
TRBV3-2	TRBJ1-1	NA	14	many	TGTGCCAGCAGCGCCGGGACAGAAAACACTGAAGCTTTCTTT	CASSAGTENTEAFF
TRBV18	TRBJ1-2	NA	13	NA	TGTGCCAGCTCACCGACAGATAACTATGGCTACACCTTC	CASSPTDNYGYTF
TRBV5-1	TRBJ2-1	NA	18	NA	TGCGCCAGCAGCTCGTTAAAGACCGTGGAGATAAGGGGGTCTGAGCAGTTCTTC	CASSSLKTVEIRGSEQFF
TRBV19	TRBJ1-1	NA	14	NA	TGTGCCAGTAGTATAGCCAGGGATCGCACTGAAGCTTTCTTT	CASSIARDRTEAFF
TRBV11-2	TRBJ2-1	NA	16	few	TGTGCCAGCAGCTTAGGCGAGGGATACTCCTACAATGAGCAGTTCTTC	CASSLGEGYSYNEQFF
TRBV5-1	TRBJ1-1	NA	14	few	TGCGCCAGCAGCTTTCGCACAGGAAACACTGAAGCTTTCTTT	CASSFRTGNTEAFF
TRBV4-3	TRBJ1-2	NA	16	few	TGCGCCAGCAGCCATAATACCGGCCCAGGCGTCTATGGCTACACCTTC	CASSHNTGPGVYGYTF
TRBV3-1	TRBJ2-5	TRBD2	16	NA	TGTGCCAGCAGCCAGGCTACTAGCGGGGCCCAAGAGACCCAGTACTTC	CASSQATSGAQETQYF
TRBV15	TRBJ1-6	TRBD1	16	NA	TGTGCCACCAGCAGAGAAGGGTCAGGGGGGAATTCACCCCTCCACTTT	CATSREGSGGNSPLHF